The present T cell receptor (beta chain) was sequenced within a study of blood T cell repertoires in COVID-19. Study details: Both acute and convalescent COVID-19 samples were obtained from the United States, Italy and Spain. Nucleic acid was either cDNA or gDNA, and it came from T cells, B-cell-depleted T cells, or PBMCs.

Original processing methods: Estimates of nucleated cell counts were drawn from the amplification of reference gene primers. Profiling relied on immunoSEQ multiplex PCR, and the TCRdb table lists in-frame clones only, not all of them. The V and J calls and clone size come from that table; D and trimming were worked out from the DNA. Of about 120,000 clones listed, around four fifths are singletons. This CDR3 has 14 amino acids. CDR1 is SGHNT and CDR2 is YYREEE in the germline V gene (reference sequence). Remarks on this clone: A clone one base away is much larger, so this may be a read error. This CDR3 is also generated by other DNA sequences in the sample.

The chain recombines TRBV5-4 with TRBJ2-4; 7 bases map to TRBD1. Sequenced: peripheral blood. The TCR comes from a man between 60 and 75 years old with active or convalescent COVID-19. The CDR3: CASSRRDGTDIQYF. The DNA of the CDR3 is TGTGCTAGCAGCCGTAGAGACGGGACAGACATTCAGTACTTC.